This TCR beta chain was identified during a study of shared clonotypes between healthy human individuals. Study-wide context: The people who gave samples were a couple of women and a few men aged 18 to 49. Whole-study findings and limits: Generation of non-shared clonotypes was less probable than generation of clonotypes shared by all four donors.

Repertoires were generated with immunoSEQ multiplex PCR, while TCRdb's copy carries only in-frame clones and drops some. Of 2 million to 2.5 million clones in the sample, 90% to 95% are singletons; the top ten hold roughly 0.39%. The CDR3 loop spans 17 amino acids. Trimming stripped 0 bases from V and 5 bases from J, with 18 bases between. In germline, CDR1 is LGHNA, CDR2 YSLEER. As regards this clone: Its antigen is unidentified.

The receptor was derived from a man between 18 and 29 years old in good health. Some clones in this sample may be carry-over from other donors' samples. What was sequenced was naive CD4+ T cells from PBMCs. Documented subset: CD45RA+ positively selected. V and J are TRBV4-3 and TRBJ2-3; TRBD2 might be the D (6 bases). The CDR3 loop is CASSQERGPQAGDTQYF. In nucleotides, the CDR3 is TGCGCCAGCAGCCAAGAGCGGGGACCTCAGGCTGGAGATACGCAGTATTTT.